The table lists the clone carrying this TCR beta chain with a few counts. The antigen is unknown. The sample originates from a study of blood T cells in healthy people across ages. Notes on the study in general: A roughly linear age-dependent decrease characterized TCR beta diversity per million T cells.

Then a second PCR, running roughly 7 to 11 cycles, was carried out with a sample-barcoded 5' primer and a J-beta primer mix. A single record per CDR3 protein comes from TCRdb applying MiXCR to the 5' RACE reads. The repertoire includes 760,000 or so distinct CDR3 sequences, around 25% of them detected once, and more than 8% sits in the top ten. There are 14 residues in the CDR3. Germline CDR1 SGHAT, CDR2 FQNNGV. PBMCs were isolated at a quantity of at least 6 million per sample. This sample was shared with a second study, whose subject was T cells of mothers and their children.

The clonotype comes from a boy between 5 and 17 years old in good health. The chain has TRBV11-2 and TRBJ2-5; no clear D. The DNA end favors TRBJ2-1, so the J call may be wrong. The specimen was blood. The DNA for the CDR3 is TGTGCCAGCAGCTTAGATTGGTTCGGTTTTGAGCAGTTCTTC. Its protein is CASSLDWFGFEQFF.